This T cell receptor beta chain is drawn from a study of T cells in Graves' hyperthyroidism and ophthalmopathy. Patients with uncontrolled infections, other autoimmune diseases, pregnancy or lactation were excluded. Per the germline V gene, CDR1 is SNHLY and CDR2 is FYNNEI. The CDR3 spans 14 residues. The V segment lost 4 bases and the J segment 2 bases; nucleotides outside the gene matches: 2. In its sample, this clonotype was seen many times. Researchers took RNA transcripts and amplified the TCR beta CDR3 regions from them. In the first-round RT-PCR of the TCR CDR3, the HTBI primer set was used. TCRdb called the multiplex PCR reads again in MiXCR, with one record for every CDR3 protein. The table records 400,000 to 550,000 distinct CDR3 sequences, approximately 25% of them present only once.

The J gene is TRBJ2-7, the V gene TRBV2; 10 bases are a match to TRBD1. This TCR derives from a young woman with Graves' ophthalmopathy. Sequenced: blood. As DNA, the CDR3 is TGTGCCAGCAGTGGAGGGACAGGGGCCTACGAGCAGTACTTC. Amino acid sequence: CASSGGTGAYEQYF.